A selection of T cell receptor beta chains follows, all from one sample in a study of prognosis after radiotherapy for stage I lung cancer. Each CDR3 protein gets one entry after TCRdb re-called the multiplex PCR reads with MiXCR. The sample consists of under 20,000 distinct CDR3 sequences, more than 35% of them appearing once. The source was PBMCs, collected before or after stereotactic body radiation therapy (not recorded which). These receptors were collected from a donor at least 50 years old with non-small cell lung cancer. The CDR3 runs from the conserved cysteine through the conserved F or W. Fields, in order: J gene, D gene, clone size, CDR3 length, V gene, CDR3 protein, CDR3 DNA. The D gene is left open where the match is weak. Not all rows give a size; the values are once, few, many and, for expanded clones, a class.

J gene: TRBJ2-1; D gene: -; clone size: many; CDR3 length: 15; V gene: TRBV7-9; CDR3 protein: CASSLASATYNEQFF; CDR3 DNA: TGTGCCAGCAGCTTGGCTAGCGCAACCTACAATGAGCAGTTCTTC
J gene: TRBJ2-5; D gene: TRBD2; clone size: -; CDR3 length: 14; V gene: TRBV6-1; CDR3 protein: CASTPSGLKETQYF; CDR3 DNA: TGTGCCAGCACCCCTAGCGGGCTGAAAGAGACCCAGTACTTC
J gene: TRBJ1-1; D gene: TRBD1; clone size: medium-sized; CDR3 length: 16; V gene: TRBV28; CDR3 protein: CASSPGTVEMNTEAFF; CDR3 DNA: TGTGCCAGCAGTCCCGGGACAGTAGAGATGAACACTGAAGCTTTCTTT
J gene: TRBJ2-1; D gene: -; clone size: medium-sized; CDR3 length: 13; V gene: TRBV6-1; CDR3 protein: CASSYPDSTGSIF; CDR3 DNA: TGTGCCAGCAGTTACCCCGACTCCACTGGTAGTATCTTC
J gene: TRBJ1-1; D gene: -; clone size: many; CDR3 length: 13; V gene: TRBV27; CDR3 protein: CASSLVQDTEAFF; CDR3 DNA: TGTGCCAGCAGTTTAGTCCAGGACACTGAAGCTTTCTTT
J gene: TRBJ1-1; D gene: -; clone size: many; CDR3 length: 12; V gene: TRBV20-1; CDR3 protein: CSAMQGFTEAFF; CDR3 DNA: TGCAGTGCTATGCAGGGGTTCACTGAAGCTTTCTTT
J gene: TRBJ2-5; D gene: TRBD2; clone size: few; CDR3 length: 13; V gene: TRBV20-1; CDR3 protein: CSAGTSGRETQYF; CDR3 DNA: TGCAGTGCTGGGACTAGCGGGAGAGAGACCCAGTACTTC
J gene: TRBJ1-2; D gene: -; clone size: medium-sized; CDR3 length: 16; V gene: TRBV7-2; CDR3 protein: CASSLLGGRANYGYTF; CDR3 DNA: TGTGCCAGCAGCTTATTGGGGGGGCGAGCTAACTATGGCTACACCTTC
J gene: TRBJ2-4; D gene: -; clone size: many; CDR3 length: 15; V gene: TRBV28; CDR3 protein: CASSRGNLEGNIQYF; CDR3 DNA: TGTGCCAGCAGCCGTGGGAACCTTGAAGGGAACATTCAGTACTTC
J gene: TRBJ2-3; D gene: -; clone size: many; CDR3 length: 18; V gene: TRBV7-2; CDR3 protein: CASSLARSLGAQGDTQYF; CDR3 DNA: TGTGCCAGCAGCTTAGCGCGTTCGTTGGGGGCCCAGGGAGATACGCAGTATTTT
J gene: TRBJ1-4; D gene: TRBD1; clone size: many; CDR3 length: 15; V gene: TRBV5-1; CDR3 protein: CASSEDRATNEKLFF; CDR3 DNA: TGCGCCAGCAGCGAGGACAGGGCGACTAATGAAAAACTGTTTTTT
J gene: TRBJ1-4; D gene: TRBD1; clone size: many; CDR3 length: 14; V gene: TRBV3-1; CDR3 protein: CASSRGQSNEKLFF; CDR3 DNA: TGTGCCAGCAGCCGGGGACAGTCTAATGAAAAACTGTTTTTT
J gene: TRBJ2-2; D gene: TRBD2; clone size: -; CDR3 length: 15; V gene: TRBV30; CDR3 protein: CSLSSFGTSSGELFF; CDR3 DNA: TGTTCCTTGAGCTCCTTCGGGACTAGCAGCGGGGAGCTGTTTTTT
J gene: TRBJ2-2; D gene: TRBD2; clone size: many; CDR3 length: 17; V gene: TRBV11-2; CDR3 protein: CASSLPGLAGEGGELFF; CDR3 DNA: TGTGCCAGCAGCTTACCCGGACTAGCGGGAGAAGGAGGGGAGCTGTTTTTT
J gene: TRBJ2-7; D gene: TRBD1; clone size: once; CDR3 length: 13; V gene: TRBV2; CDR3 protein: CASTEQGNHEQYF; CDR3 DNA: TGTGCCAGCACGGAACAGGGGAACCACGAGCAGTACTTC
J gene: TRBJ2-7; D gene: -; clone size: -; CDR3 length: 14; V gene: TRBV5-1; CDR3 protein: CASSYEGRDYEQYF; CDR3 DNA: TGCGCCAGCAGCTACGAGGGTCGGGATTACGAGCAGTACTTC
J gene: TRBJ2-1; D gene: -; clone size: many; CDR3 length: 18; V gene: TRBV15; CDR3 protein: CATSRDRHAGSSYNEQFF; CDR3 DNA: TGTGCCACCAGCAGAGATCGACACGCAGGGAGCTCCTACAATGAGCAGTTCTTC
J gene: TRBJ2-7; D gene: -; clone size: many; CDR3 length: 13; V gene: TRBV2; CDR3 protein: CASRAHTSYEQYF; CDR3 DNA: TGTGCCAGCAGGGCCCACACCAGCTACGAGCAGTACTTC
J gene: TRBJ2-5; D gene: TRBD2; clone size: many; CDR3 length: 18; V gene: TRBV20-1; CDR3 protein: CSATWASGINQVLETQYF; CDR3 DNA: TGCAGTGCTACTTGGGCTAGCGGGATTAACCAGGTCCTGGAGACCCAGTACTTC
J gene: TRBJ1-4; D gene: TRBD1; clone size: many; CDR3 length: 19; V gene: TRBV7-6; CDR3 protein: CASSLTLEVAGQGEEKLFF; CDR3 DNA: TGTGCCAGCAGCTTAACTTTGGAGGTGGCGGGACAGGGTGAAGAAAAACTGTTTTTT
J gene: TRBJ2-7; D gene: TRBD2; clone size: many; CDR3 length: 15; V gene: TRBV20-1; CDR3 protein: CSASPLLAGAYEQYF; CDR3 DNA: TGCAGTGCTAGTCCACTACTAGCGGGAGCCTACGAGCAGTACTTC
J gene: TRBJ2-5; D gene: -; clone size: -; CDR3 length: 17; V gene: TRBV10-2; CDR3 protein: CASSEGGGWGMEDTQYF; CDR3 DNA: TGCGCCAGCAGTGAGGGAGGGGGGTGGGGGATGGAAGATACCCAGTACTTC
J gene: TRBJ1-2; D gene: TRBD1; clone size: once; CDR3 length: 15; V gene: TRBV27; CDR3 protein: CASSLVTGGLYGYTF; CDR3 DNA: TGTGCCAGCAGTTTAGTGACAGGGGGCCTCTATGGCTACACCTTC
J gene: TRBJ2-7; D gene: TRBD1; clone size: many; CDR3 length: 15; V gene: TRBV5-6; CDR3 protein: CASSNRWGQGYEQYF; CDR3 DNA: TGTGCCAGCAGCAATAGGTGGGGACAGGGCTACGAGCAGTACTTC
J gene: TRBJ1-5; D gene: -; clone size: many; CDR3 length: 14; V gene: TRBV20-1; CDR3 protein: CSARPGVSNQPQHF; CDR3 DNA: TGCAGTGCTAGACCTGGGGTTAGCAATCAGCCCCAGCATTTT